These T cell receptor beta chains were read from a single sample in a study of a mutant IDH1 vaccine in newly diagnosed glioma. Their antigens remain unidentified. Only in-frame clones appear in the TCRdb table, and some are missing; sequencing was by immunoSEQ multiplex PCR. The data contain 45,000 to 70,000 clones, approximately 82% of them singletons. This material consisted of PBMCs, taken from a glioma patient whose treatment included an IDH1 peptide vaccine. All receptors derive from a man aged 25-45 years with glioma. The CDR3 runs from the conserved cysteine through the conserved F or W. The D gene is left open where the match is weak. Part of the rows lack a size; the others show once, few, many or a class for expanded clones.

v_call	clone_size	cdr3_length	d_call	j_call	cdr3_aa	cdr3_nt
TRBV10-1	-	13	-	TRBJ1-2	CASSEGWGSGYTF	TGCGCCAGCAGTGAGGGTTGGGGCAGTGGCTACACCTTC
TRBV2	-	15	TRBD1	TRBJ2-3	CASIEDDRGTDTQYF	TGTGCCAGCATCGAGGACGACAGGGGCACAGATACGCAGTATTTT
TRBV29-1	-	15	-	TRBJ2-2	CSAERAGIGTGELFF	TGCAGCGCGGAAAGGGCGGGGATTGGGACCGGGGAGCTGTTTTTT
TRBV28	-	17	TRBD2	TRBJ2-1	CASSFTERGRTFNEQFF	TGTGCCAGCAGTTTCACAGAGCGGGGGAGGACCTTCAATGAGCAGTTCTTC
TRBV10-1	few	13	-	TRBJ2-3	CASSDSAGDTQYF	TGCGCCAGCAGTGACTCGGCGGGAGATACGCAGTATTTT
TRBV19	-	17	-	TRBJ1-4	CATNPRGWRGQNEKLFF	TGTGCCACCAACCCGCGAGGGTGGAGGGGCCAGAATGAAAAACTGTTTTTT
TRBV5-8	-	15	TRBD1	TRBJ2-2	CASSLGQGNTGELFF	TGTGCCAGCAGCCTCGGACAGGGAAACACCGGGGAGCTGTTTTTT
TRBV5-8	-	18	TRBD1	TRBJ2-2	CASSFRDRGMGNTGELFF	TGTGCCAGCAGCTTCAGGGACAGGGGGATGGGGAACACCGGGGAGCTGTTTTTT
TRBV2	-	13	TRBD2	TRBJ2-7	CASRSREDYEQYF	TGTGCCAGCAGATCCCGGGAGGACTACGAGCAGTACTTC
TRBV29-1	-	14	TRBD1	TRBJ1-4	CSVDHRGANEKLFF	TGCAGCGTTGACCACAGGGGAGCTAATGAAAAACTGTTTTTT
TRBV5-1	-	13	TRBD2	TRBJ2-5	CASGRGGQETQYF	TGCGCCTCGGGGCGGGGGGGCCAAGAGACCCAGTACTTC
TRBV6-1	-	14	TRBD1	TRBJ1-2	CASRRTGIDYGYTF	TGTGCCAGCAGGCGGACAGGGATTGACTATGGCTACACCTTC
TRBV6-5	-	13	-	TRBJ2-7	CASSLGRDYEQYF	TGTGCCAGCAGTTTAGGCAGGGACTACGAGCAGTACTTC
TRBV2	once	15	-	TRBJ1-5	CASSDDGHSNQPQHF	TGTGCCAGCAGTGACGACGGCCATAGCAATCAGCCCCAGCATTTT
TRBV5-5	-	17	TRBD2	TRBJ2-2	CASSLASGGVNTGELFF	TGTGCCAGCAGCTTAGCTAGCGGGGGAGTGAACACCGGGGAGCTGTTTTTT
TRBV19	-	15	-	TRBJ1-3	CASSPETWGGNTIYF	TGTGCCAGTAGTCCTGAGACGTGGGGAGGAAACACCATATATTTT
TRBV6-5	-	12	TRBD1	TRBJ1-1	CASRGQGLEAFF	TGTGCCAGCAGGGGACAGGGCCTTGAAGCTTTCTTT
TRBV7-2	-	15	-	TRBJ1-5	CASSLALQGRQPQHF	TGTGCCAGCAGCTTAGCGCTGCAGGGACGCCAGCCCCAGCATTTT
TRBV27	-	16	-	TRBJ1-2	CASSLSGGVLGYGYTF	TGTGCCAGCAGTTTATCGGGGGGTGTGTTGGGGTATGGCTACACCTTC
TRBV18	-	14	-	TRBJ2-1	CASSPDRSYNEQFF	TGTGCCAGCTCACCCGACCGCTCCTACAATGAGCAGTTCTTC
TRBV19	-	14	TRBD2	TRBJ2-5	CASSILPGGETQYF	TGTGCCAGTAGTATACTGCCCGGGGGGGAAACCCAGTACTTC
TRBV6-4	-	14	TRBD1	TRBJ2-7	CASKTGGRFYEQYF	TGTGCCAGCAAGACAGGGGGGCGGTTCTACGAGCAGTACTTC
TRBV19	once	18	-	TRBJ2-6	CASSPRVDITSGANVLTF	TGTGCCAGTAGCCCGAGGGTGGATATCACCTCTGGGGCCAACGTCCTGACTTTC
TRBV2	-	15	TRBD1	TRBJ1-5	CASRPDRVVNQPQHF	TGTGCCAGCAGGCCGGACAGGGTGGTCAATCAGCCCCAGCATTTT
TRBV7-8	once	15	-	TRBJ2-5	CASSFLTEQGWLGYF	TGTGCCAGCAGCTTTCTGACAGAACAGGGATGGCTCGGGTACTTC
TRBV7-2	-	13	-	TRBJ2-2	CASSSTRDGELFF	TGTGCCAGCAGCTCGACCCGGGACGGGGAGCTGTTTTTT
TRBV2	once	10	-	TRBJ1-1	CASGGGEAFF	TGTGCCAGCGGGGGGGGTGAAGCTTTCTTT
TRBV18	-	14	-	TRBJ2-5	CASSPTGTQETQYF	TGTGCCAGCTCACCGACCGGGACCCAAGAGACCCAGTACTTC
TRBV6-5	-	12	TRBD1	TRBJ1-4	CASSGQGGKLFF	TGTGCCAGCAGTGGACAGGGCGGAAAACTGTTTTTT
TRBV9	-	15	TRBD1	TRBJ2-7	CASSETTGKTSEQYF	TGTGCCAGCAGCGAGACGACAGGGAAAACTTCGGAGCAGTACTTC
TRBV5-1	-	12	-	TRBJ2-7	CASSKTAYEQYF	TGCGCCAGCAGCAAAACAGCTTACGAGCAGTACTTC
TRBV19	-	15	-	TRBJ1-5	CASSMKVGSNQPQHF	TGTGCCAGTAGTATGAAGGTCGGGAGCAATCAGCCCCAGCATTTT
TRBV5-1	-	14	-	TRBJ2-5	CASSLAGGRETQYF	TGCGCCAGCAGCTTGGCCGGGGGTAGGGAGACCCAGTACTTC
TRBV5-1	-	13	-	TRBJ1-2	CASSQTPSYGYTF	TGCGCCAGCAGCCAGACACCGAGCTATGGCTACACCTTC
TRBV7-8	-	12	-	TRBJ2-3	CASDRGGDTQYF	TGTGCCAGCGACCGGGGTGGAGATACGCAGTATTTT
TRBV18	-	15	-	TRBJ1-1	CASSPGMRGNTEAFF	TGTGCCAGCTCACCAGGGATGAGGGGGAACACTGAAGCTTTCTTT
TRBV7-9	-	13	-	TRBJ1-2	CASSLGGNYGYTF	TGTGCCAGCAGCTTAGGAGGGAACTATGGCTACACCTTC
TRBV28	-	15	TRBD2	TRBJ2-7	CASSLRLAGRYEQYF	TGTGCCAGCAGTTTACGGCTAGCGGGTCGCTACGAGCAGTACTTC
TRBV27	-	17	TRBD1	TRBJ2-6	CASSPGQHISGANVLTF	TGTGCCAGCAGCCCGGGACAGCATATCTCTGGGGCCAACGTCCTGACTTTC
TRBV19	-	15	TRBD2	TRBJ2-5	CASSVVAGLQETQYF	TGTGCCAGCTCGGTGGTAGCGGGCCTCCAAGAGACCCAGTACTTC
TRBV30	-	12	TRBD1	TRBJ2-5	CAWSVQGETQYF	TGTGCCTGGAGTGTACAGGGGGAGACCCAGTACTTC
TRBV4-1	-	18	TRBD2	TRBJ2-2	CASSQKRRAGGNHGELFF	TGCGCCAGCAGCCAAAAGCGGAGGGCGGGGGGGAATCACGGGGAGCTGTTTTTT
TRBV6-5	few	15	TRBD1	TRBJ2-7	CASSYDTGGYYEQYF	TGTGCCAGCAGTTACGACACAGGGGGCTATTACGAGCAGTACTTC
TRBV25-1	-	14	TRBD1	TRBJ2-7	CASRRGQGSYEQYF	TGTGCCAGCAGAAGGGGACAGGGGTCCTACGAGCAGTACTTC
TRBV7-2	-	16	TRBD2	TRBJ2-5	CASSPREARGQETQYF	TGTGCCAGCAGCCCTCGGGAGGCCCGGGGCCAAGAGACCCAGTACTTC
TRBV5-1	few	16	TRBD1	TRBJ1-2	CASSLEGQGMNYGYTF	TGCGCCAGCAGCTTGGAGGGACAGGGGATGAACTATGGCTACACCTTC
TRBV7-6	-	14	-	TRBJ2-3	CASSYSHDTDTQYF	TGTGCCAGCAGCTATTCCCATGACACCGATACGCAGTATTTT
TRBV28	-	12	-	TRBJ1-5	CASSLGNQPQHF	TGTGCCAGCAGTTTGGGGAATCAGCCCCAGCATTTT
TRBV6-1	-	17	TRBD1	TRBJ1-5	CASSGTGQAYSNQPQHF	TGTGCCAGCAGTGGCACCGGACAGGCCTATAGCAATCAGCCCCAGCATTTT
TRBV2	-	15	TRBD1	TRBJ2-1	CASSGRTGLNNEQFF	TGTGCCAGCAGTGGAAGGACAGGGCTGAACAATGAGCAGTTCTTC
TRBV27	once	14	-	TRBJ1-5	CASSLGTRNQPQHF	TGTGCCAGCAGTTTAGGGACCCGCAATCAGCCCCAGCATTTT
TRBV9	-	15	-	TRBJ2-2	CASSVVTAKGGELFF	TGTGCCAGCAGCGTAGTGACAGCCAAGGGCGGGGAGCTGTTTTTT
TRBV6-1	-	13	-	TRBJ1-1	CASSDRQNTEAFF	TGTGCCAGCAGTGACAGACAGAACACTGAAGCTTTCTTT
TRBV5-4	-	14	-	TRBJ1-1	CASSPRLEGTEAFF	TGTGCCAGCAGCCCAAGACTGGAGGGCACTGAAGCTTTCTTT
TRBV5-1	-	15	TRBD2	TRBJ2-1	CASSLGEGLAWEQFF	TGCGCCAGCAGCTTAGGTGAGGGACTAGCGTGGGAGCAGTTCTTC